The 22 T cell receptor beta chains presented below share a single source sample, sequenced in a study of cytomegalovirus exposure and HLA in healthy donors. PCR primers comprised 60 Vbeta and 13 Jbeta primers. Sequencing used immunoSEQ multiplex PCR; TCRdb keeps in-frame clones, though not all of them. The sample data list tens of thousands of clones. The sequenced material came from PBMCs. The receptor source for this set is a man aged 50 to 60 in good health and CMV-seropositive.

In DNA form, the CDR3 reads TGCGCCAGCAGGCCCGAGGAAGCGGGAGGGGACGAGCAGTACTTC. It encodes CASRPEEAGGDEQYF. The chain combines TRBV5-1 with TRBJ2-5, with 10 bases aligning to TRBD2. The J call may not be correct, given that the DNA end is closer to TRBJ2-7. Germline assignment: CDR1 SGHRS and CDR2 YFSETQ. The CDR3 is 15 residues long.

The gene calls are TRBV4-1 and TRBJ2-7; D unclear. The CDR3 runs 14 residues. Germline lookup yields CDR1 MGHRA and CDR2 YSYEKL. V lost 2 bases and J lost 6, with 14 bases in between. CDR3 DNA sequence: TGCGCCAGCAGCCAATTTGGGCCCGCGAGCGAGCAGTACTTC. Translating gives CASSQFGPASEQYF.

V gene TRBV5-1 combines with J gene TRBJ1-2, with D possibly TRBD1 on 6 matching bases. CDR3 length equals 15 residues. V was pared by 2 bases and J by 2 bases, with 13 bases between. Germline lookup yields CDR1 SGHRS and CDR2 YFSETQ. The CDR3 sequence: CASSFPGDTNYGYTF. The CDR3 DNA reads as TGCGCCAGCAGCTTCCCAGGGGATACGAACTATGGCTACACCTTC.

The rearrangement links TRBV28 to TRBJ1-5; D is unclear. Germline lookup yields CDR1 MDHEN and CDR2 SYDVKM. V was clipped by 4 bases and J by 6 bases, with 4 bases between them. The CDR3 runs 11 residues. In DNA, the CDR3 is TGTGCCAGCAGTTCCAGTCAGCCCCAGCATTTT. Translation: CASSSSQPQHF.

V is TRBV19 and J is TRBJ1-3; D is uncertain. The CDR3 is 15 amino acids. Germline V gene sequence: CDR1 LNHDA, CDR2 SQIVND (reference sequence). V was trimmed by 1 base and J by 0 bases, leaving 7 bases between them. CDR3 in DNA: TGTGCCAGTAGTATAGGCGGGAACTCTGGAAACACCATATATTTT. It yields the protein CASSIGGNSGNTIYF.

The chain links TRBV30 to TRBJ2-7; 9 bases map to TRBD1. After removal of 5 bases from V and 2 bases from J, the junction contained 4 bases not matched to a gene. Per the germline V gene, CDR1 is GTSNPN and CDR2 is SVGIG (reference sequence). The CDR3 totals 13 residues. CDR3 sequence reads: CAWGTGSAYEQYV. In DNA, the CDR3 is TGTGCCTGGGGGACAGGGAGCGCCTACGAGCAGTACGTC.

The rearrangement uses TRBV19 and TRBJ2-5; 7 bases are a match to TRBD2. The J segment lost 5 bases and the V segment lost 5 bases, leaving 8 bases of the junction unmatched. The CDR3 sequence is 14 residues long. Germline CDR1 and CDR2: LNHDA and SQIVND (reference sequence). The CDR3 DNA is TGTGCCAGTAGTCCCCTGGGGGGAGGGGAGACCCAGTACTTC. The encoded protein is CASSPLGGGETQYF.

The chain has TRBV6-1 and TRBJ2-1; TRBD1 matches at 8 bases. Germline V gene sequence: CDR1 MNHNS, CDR2 SASEGT. This CDR3 spans 14 amino acids. V was pared by 6 bases and J by 0 bases, with 1 base of the junction left unmatched. CDR3 sequence (DNA): TGTGCCAGCAGGCAGGGGGCCTCCTACAATGAGCAGTTCTTC. Translating gives CASRQGASYNEQFF.

The chain carries TRBV2 and TRBJ1-5, with D unresolved. V was clipped by 2 bases and J by 8 bases, with 7 bases between them. Germline V CDR1 and CDR2: SNHLY, FYNNEI. This CDR3 comprises 12 residues. CDR3 sequence reads: CASSEWSEPQHF. CDR3 bases: TGTGCCAGCAGTGAATGGTCGGAGCCCCAGCATTTT.

V and J are TRBV30 and TRBJ2-5; D uncertain. The CDR3 is made up of 12 amino acids. V gave up 5 bases and J gave up 5 bases, with 12 bases separating them. Germline V gives CDR1 GTSNPN, CDR2 SVGIG (reference sequence). The CDR3, as DNA: TGTGCCTGGGCAATAACATCGGAGACCCAGTACTTC. Amino acid sequence: CAWAITSETQYF.

V is TRBV6-5 and J is TRBJ2-1, with D possibly TRBD2 on 6 matching bases. The CDR3 loop spans 12 amino acids. Trimming pared 7 bases from V and 12 bases from J, leaving 16 bases between. The V gene's germline CDR1 is MNHEY and CDR2 SVGAGI. CDR3 coding DNA: TGTGCCAGCACTACCCTTTGGGGGGTGCAGTTCTTC. Translating it yields CASTTLWGVQFF.

This chain connects TRBV11-2 to TRBJ2-7; D gene ambiguous. V was cut by 3 bases and J by 5 bases, with 8 bases left in between. The CDR3 has 12 residues. CDR1 and CDR2 (germline): SGHAT, FQNNGV. CDR3 sequence (DNA): TGTGCCAGCAGCTTGCCGGTGAACGAGCAGTACTTC. Residues: CASSLPVNEQYF.

The rearrangement joins TRBV4-2 to TRBJ2-3; 8 bases align to TRBD1. The CDR3 loop spans 15 amino acids. CDR1 is LGHNA and CDR2 is YNFKEQ in the germline V gene. V dropped 5 bases and J dropped 2; count of bases not matched to a gene: 6. CDR3 loop: CASSSGQGFTDTQYF. DNA for the CDR3: TGTGCCAGCAGCTCAGGACAGGGATTCACAGATACGCAGTATTTT.

The chain joins TRBV7-8 to TRBJ2-1; tentatively, D is TRBD2 (5 bases). The CDR3 sequence is 12 residues long. V lost 5 bases to trimming and J lost 9 bases, with 11 bases between them. Germline CDR1 reads SGHVS; CDR2 reads FQNEAQ. The CDR3 DNA is TGTGCCAGCAGCACCACCCGGGGTGAGCAGTTCTTC. As protein: CASSTTRGEQFF.

J is TRBJ2-6 and V is TRBV6-1; 7 nucleotides match TRBD1. V dropped 2 bases and J dropped 0; count of bases not matched to a gene: 7. The CDR3 loop spans 18 amino acids. The germline gives CDR1 MNHNS, CDR2 SASEGT. The CDR3 spells CASSEPRDSPSGANVLTF. As DNA, the CDR3 is TGTGCCAGCAGTGAACCCCGGGACAGCCCCTCTGGGGCCAACGTCCTGACTTTC.

This chain joins TRBV18 and TRBJ2-1; D is possibly TRBD1 (5 bases). Germline CDR1 reads KGHSH; CDR2 reads LQKENI. The germline V and J ends were trimmed by 0 bases and 8 bases, with 14 bases remaining between them. The CDR3 spans 15 residues. CDR3 sequence reads: CASSPPTVLGHEQFF. DNA for the CDR3: TGTGCCAGCTCACCACCGACAGTCCTAGGGCATGAGCAGTTCTTC.

This chain links TRBV9 with TRBJ2-5; TRBD2 agrees at 13 bases. The V gene's germline CDR1 is SGDLS and CDR2 YYNGEE. V dropped 3 bases and J dropped 3; count of bases not matched to a gene: 11. There are 18 residues in the CDR3. CDR3 protein: CASSEHPGLAGAEETQYF. The CDR3 coding sequence is TGTGCCAGCAGCGAACACCCTGGACTAGCGGGAGCGGAAGAGACCCAGTACTTC. Full variable domain (outside the CDR3, taken from reference TRBV9 and TRBJ2-5): DSGVTQTPKHLITATGQRVTLRCSPRSGDLSVYWYQQSLDQGLQFLIQYYNGEERAKGNILERFSAQQFPDLHSELNLSSLELGDSALYFCASSEHPGLAGAEETQYFGPGTRLLVL.

The gene calls are TRBV11-3 and TRBJ1-2; 7 positions agree with TRBD1. Germline CDR1 SGHNT, CDR2 YENEEA. V lost 5 bases and J lost 5; bases outside the gene matches: 14. The CDR3 is made up of 16 amino acids. The CDR3 bases are TGTGCCAGCAGCCCTTCAAACAGGGGCTTCGTTTATGGCTACACCTTC. Protein product: CASSPSNRGFVYGYTF.

The chain carries TRBV5-1 and TRBJ2-5; 11 bases map to TRBD2. Germline V gene sequence: CDR1 SGHRS, CDR2 YFSETQ. This CDR3 is built from 15 residues. The trim removed 2 bases at V and 4 bases at J, leaving 4 bases unmatched. The CDR3 region is CASSFIGLAGETQYF. The CDR3, as DNA: TGCGCCAGCAGCTTCATCGGACTAGCGGGAGAGACCCAGTACTTC.

The chain carries TRBV7-9 and TRBJ1-2; TRBD1 is a possible D gene (6 bases). The CDR3 length is 13 residues. The ends were cut back, 8 bases at V and 4 bases at J, with 14 bases in the middle. Germline V gene sequence: CDR1 SEHNR, CDR2 FQNEAQ (reference sequence). The CDR3 protein is CASQGPRLYGYTF. CDR3 nucleotides: TGTGCCAGCCAGGGGCCGAGACTCTATGGCTACACCTTC.

The chain employs TRBV7-8 and TRBJ2-3; 7 bases match TRBD1. The CDR3 has 15 residues. J gave up 5 bases and V 2 bases, and 7 bases lay outside the gene matches. From germline, CDR1 is SGHVS and CDR2 FQNEAQ. The CDR3 coding sequence is TGTGCCAGCAGCTTAAAGGGACAGCTGTTAGATACGCAGTATTTT. This codes for CASSLKGQLLDTQYF. Full variable domain (rest looked up from reference TRBV7-8 and TRBJ2-3): GAGVSQSPRYKVAKRGQDVALRCDPISGHVSLFWYQQALGQGPEFLTYFQNEAQLDKSGLPSDRFFAERPEGSVSTLKIQRTQQEDSAVYLCASSLKGQLLDTQYFGPGTRLTVL.

The chain employs TRBV7-2 and TRBJ2-6, with a possible D match to TRBD2 (6 bases). V lost 3 bases to trimming and J lost 1 base, with 10 bases between them. The CDR3 contains 16 residues. Per germline, CDR1 SGHTA and CDR2 FQGNSA. CDR3: CASSLAGTSGANVLTF. CDR3 in DNA: TGTGCCAGCAGCTTGGCAGGGACTTCTGGGGCCAACGTCCTGACTTTC. The full variable domain, rest sourced from reference TRBV7-2 and TRBJ2-6, is GAGVSQSPSNKVTEKGKDVELRCDPISGHTALYWYRQSLGQGLEFLIYFQGNSAPDKSGLPSDRFSAERTGGSVSTLTIQRTQQEDSAVYLCASSLAGTSGANVLTFGAGSRLTVL.